This T cell receptor beta chain stems from a study of PD-1 blockade in mismatch repair-deficient tumors. Whole-study context: Enrolled about 2013-2017, patients had progressing, pretreated mismatch repair-deficient cancers of 12 types.

TCRdb's table, derived via immunoSEQ multiplex PCR, lists solely in-frame clones and lacks some. This table has approximately 60,000 clones, 88% appearing once. The TCR-sequenced patients were a few responders to pembrolizumab. CDR1 LNHDA and CDR2 SQIVND come from the germline V gene (reference sequence). Trimming cost V 8 bases and J 0 bases; bases outside gene matches: 6. The CDR3 spans 15 residues. This receptor was identified in an adult with mismatch repair-deficient cancer. This specimen consisted of peripheral blood, obtained 52 weeks after starting pembrolizumab. The chain has TRBV19 and TRBJ2-7; 11 bases map to TRBD2. Here the CDR3 DNA reads TGTGCCAGTCGGAAGACTAGCGGGGTCTCCTACGAGCAGTACTTC. Protein product: CASRKTSGVSYEQYF.